These 8 T cell receptor beta chains share one sample of origin, sequenced in a study of naive and memory T cell subsets. The antigens these receptors bind are not known. Notes on the study in general: Possibly reflecting memory cells re-expressing CD45RA, a few larger clonotypes occurred in naive repertoires, especially CD8.

Both TRBC1 and TRBC2 were covered by a beta constant-region primer of two equimolar oligonucleotides. Ligated cDNA was amplified by four rounds of PCR with nested alpha and beta constant-region primers and SP2. TCRdb used MiXCR to reprocess the UMI-ligation and nested PCR reads, holding one entry per CDR3 protein. Among approximately 150,000 distinct CDR3 sequences, over 20% were seen once, and the ten largest hold around 0.097%. The sample taken for sequencing was naive CD4+ T cells from blood. These TCRs come from a human donor in good health.

The rearrangement joins TRBV5-6 to TRBJ2-1; no clear D gene. The CDR3 has 13 residues. V was cut by 9 bases and J by 3 bases, with 13 bases left in between. The germline V gene has CDR1 SGHDT and CDR2 YYEEEE. For the CDR3, the DNA is TGTGCCACCACAGCTAGGGTCTACAATGAGCAGTTCTTC. This codes for CATTARVYNEQFF.

The chain joins TRBV7-2 to TRBJ1-4; D possibly corresponds to TRBD1 (5 bases). The germline V gene encodes CDR1 SGHTA and CDR2 FQGNSA. CDR3 length equals 17 residues. Trimming took 5 bases from V and 2 from J, leaving 18 bases between them. CDR3 coding DNA: TGTGCCAGCAGCCCTAATGGGGGGATGAGGACTAATGAAAAACTGTTTTTT. It codes for CASSPNGGMRTNEKLFF.

This clonotype was detected a few times. The genes are TRBV11-2 and TRBJ1-1; D remains ambiguous. This CDR3 contains 17 residues. Germline loops: CDR1 SGHAT, CDR2 FQNNGV. Deletions cut 5 bases from V and 0 bases from J, with 19 bases between. CDR3 DNA: TGTGCCAGCAGCCATCGCGGAGGCGGGATCATGAACACTGAAGCTTTCTTT. Translation gives CASSHRGGGIMNTEAFF.

This clonotype was recorded at least ten times. The chain couples TRBV20-1 to TRBJ1-5; D is ambiguous. The CDR3 loop spans 12 amino acids. CDR1 and CDR2 (germline): DFQATT, SNEGSKA (reference sequence). V was cut by 6 bases and J by 0 bases, with 6 bases left in between. The CDR3 DNA reads as TGCAGTGCCCAGAGTAGCAATCAGCCCCAGCATTTT. Its protein is CSAQSSNQPQHF.

This rearrangement joins TRBV10-3 to TRBJ2-2, with D maybe TRBD2 (6 bases). Trimming took off 6 bases at V and 5 bases at J, with 19 bases between the two ends. The CDR3 consists of 16 residues. The germline V gene encodes CDR1 ENHRY and CDR2 SYGVKD. The chain's CDR3 is CAISPKGGLGTGELFF. The CDR3, as DNA: TGTGCCATCAGCCCAAAAGGAGGGCTAGGAACCGGGGAGCTGTTTTTT.

This clonotype was seen at least ten times. The chain has TRBV19 and TRBJ2-1; 10 bases map to TRBD2. CDR3 length: 16 residues. The J segment lost 0 bases and the V segment lost 8 bases, leaving 7 bases of the junction unmatched. Germline V CDR1 and CDR2: LNHDA, SQIVND (reference sequence). CDR3 residues: CASAGTSASSYNEQFF. CDR3 nucleotide sequence: TGTGCCAGTGCCGGGACTAGCGCCAGCTCCTACAATGAGCAGTTCTTC.

The V and J genes are TRBV29-1 and TRBJ2-1; maybe TRBD2 (6 bases). CDR3 size: 17 residues. CDR1 SQVTM and CDR2 ANQGSEA come from the germline V gene. The V end was cut by 4 bases, the J end by 7 bases, with 26 bases between. CDR3 sequence (DNA): TGCAGCGTTGGGGCCAGGTTGACACAGCGGGCTAATAATGAGCAGTTCTTC. Residues: CSVGARLTQRANNEQFF.

In DNA, the CDR3 is TGTGCCAGCAGACTGGGACAGGGAACCTACAATGAGCAGTTCTTC. As protein: CASRLGQGTYNEQFF. This chain joins TRBV5-4 and TRBJ2-1, with 9 bases identical to TRBD1. Germline CDR1 SGHNT, CDR2 YYREEE (reference sequence). V lost 5 bases, J lost 2 bases, and 5 bases stayed unmatched. This CDR3 region has 15 residues. The variable domain in full, with the rest retrieved from reference TRBV5-4 and TRBJ2-1, is ETGVTQSPTHLIKTRGQQVTLRCSSQSGHNTVSWYQQALGQGPQFIFQYYREEENGRGNFPPRFSGLQFPNYSSELNVNALELDDSALYLCASRLGQGTYNEQFFGPGTRLTVL.